This T cell receptor beta chain was observed in a study of shared clonotypes between healthy human individuals. Study-wide points: It was the few donors that limited the genetic and exposure-history diversity represented.

On this clone itself: The antigen is undetermined.

TCRdb keeps only in-frame clones here, not all; method: immunoSEQ multiplex PCR. The sample has around 2,000,000 clones; less than 95% are singletons. Terminally differentiated effector memory CD45RA+ cells were excluded from the naive CD8 cells, which were CD45RO-negative and positively selected for CCR7. Caucasian adults residing in Nashville, Tennessee made up all the donors. The TCR sequence derives from a man between 18 and 35 years old in good health. Material for sequencing was naive CD8+ T cells sorted from blood.

CDR3 sequence reads: CASSLVVGNQDTEAFF. The CDR3 DNA reads as TGTGCCAGCAGCTTAGTGGTAGGTAATCAAGACACTGAAGCTTTCTTT. The chain joins TRBV7-9 to TRBJ1-1; D call uncertain. CDR1 SEHNR and CDR2 FQNEAQ come from the germline V gene (reference sequence). The CDR3 runs 16 residues. V lost 1 base and J lost 3, with 15 bases in between.